The 29 T cell receptor beta chains listed next were all sequenced from one sample in a study of T cells in Graves' hyperthyroidism and ophthalmopathy. It was RNA transcripts that yielded the amplified TCR beta CDR3 regions. The HTBI set primed first-round TCR CDR3 RT-PCR. MiXCR, applied by TCRdb to the multiplex PCR reads, yields one record per CDR3 protein. The data contain 360,000 or so distinct CDR3 sequences, about 18% of them singletons. Sequencing was carried out using blood. These TCRs come from a young woman with Graves' hyperthyroidism.

This clonotype was counted at least ten times. The genes are TRBV5-1 and TRBJ2-2; D might be TRBD2 (6 bases). The CDR3 runs 15 residues. CDR1 and CDR2 (germline): SGHRS, YFSETQ. Trimming cost V 4 bases and J 2 bases, with 12 bases left between them. CDR3 sequence reads: CASSIAGTNTGELFF. In DNA form, the CDR3 reads TGCGCCAGCAGCATTGCGGGGACCAACACCGGGGAGCTGTTTTTT.

This clonotype came up many times. The CDR3 is CASSPGSSREGQYF. The CDR3 coding sequence is TGTGCCAGCAGCCCCGGGAGCTCCCGGGAAGGGCAGTACTTC. The rearrangement joins TRBV11-1 to TRBJ2-7; D is possibly TRBD2 (6 bases). The CDR3 sequence is 14 residues long. Trimming cost V 5 bases and J 9 bases, with 20 bases left between them. Germline assignment: CDR1 SGHAT and CDR2 FQDESV (reference sequence).

This clonotype was observed many times. V and J are TRBV7-8 and TRBJ2-6; 9 positions agree with TRBD1. Unmatched junction bases numbered 4, after V lost 4 bases and J lost 0 bases. The CDR3 is made up of 17 amino acids. Germline assignment: CDR1 SGHVS and CDR2 FQNEAQ. The chain's CDR3 is CASSSGQGFSGANVLTF. In DNA, the CDR3 is TGTGCCAGCAGCTCGGGACAGGGATTCTCTGGGGCCAACGTCCTGACTTTC. Full variable domain (rest looked up from reference TRBV7-8 and TRBJ2-6): GAGVSQSPRYKVAKRGQDVALRCDPISGHVSLFWYQQALGQGPEFLTYFQNEAQLDKSGLPSDRFFAERPEGSVSTLKIQRTQQEDSAVYLCASSSGQGFSGANVLTFGAGSRLTVL.

There are a few counts of this clonotype. A single base separates this from a much larger clone, so it may be a read error. The J gene is TRBJ2-2, the V gene TRBV6-1, with D perhaps TRBD1 or TRBD2 (5 bases each). CDR3 length: 14 amino acids. In germline, CDR1 is MNHNS, CDR2 SASEGT. CDR3 bases: TGTGCCAGCCATTGGGGCGGATACACCGGGGAGCTGTGTTTT. This encodes CASHWGGYTGELCF.

This clonotype appeared many times. This chain links TRBV2 with TRBJ1-2; D unclear. This CDR3 region has 14 residues. Trimming took off 4 bases at V and 4 bases at J, with 13 bases between the two ends. CDR1 SNHLY and CDR2 FYNNEI come from the germline V gene. This CDR3 is CASSVDGRAYGYTF. The CDR3 coding sequence is TGTGCCAGCAGTGTCGACGGGAGAGCCTATGGCTACACCTTC.

This clonotype was found many times. J is TRBJ1-2 and V is TRBV27; 7 nucleotides align to TRBD1. The CDR3 extends over 15 amino acids. CDR1 and CDR2 (germline): MNHEY, SMNVEV (reference sequence). V shed 3 bases and J 7 bases; nucleotides not matched to a gene: 11. For the CDR3, the DNA is TGTGCCAGCAGTTTCATTACAGGGGATCCGGGTGGCTACACCTTC. Protein product: CASSFITGDPGGYTF.

This clonotype was seen ten or more times. CDR3: CASSEWGGASKEQYF. As DNA, the CDR3 is TGTGCCAGCAGTGAATGGGGGGGGGCCTCCAAAGAGCAGTACTTC. The V gene is TRBV2, the J gene TRBJ2-7, with TRBD2 as a possible D gene (7 bases). The CDR3 loop spans 15 amino acids. Germline CDR1 reads SNHLY; CDR2 reads FYNNEI. Trimming removed 2 bases at V and 7 bases at J, with 18 bases between.

This clonotype was counted ten times or more. The J gene is TRBJ2-7, the V gene TRBV10-3; TRBD1 matches at 9 bases. The ends lost 4 bases at V and 3 bases at J; junction bases unmatched: 16. This CDR3 comprises 18 residues. Germline V gives CDR1 ENHRY, CDR2 SYGVKD. The CDR3 loop reads CAISAPTGGKEGFYEQYF. The CDR3 DNA is TGTGCCATCAGTGCCCCGACAGGGGGAAAGGAGGGGTTCTACGAGCAGTACTTC.

The table lists this clonotype with many counts. One junction end does not reproduce the germline sequence, and a read error may be involved. V and J are TRBV6-5 and TRBJ2-7; maybe TRBD1 (6 bases). This CDR3 has 15 residues. Germline CDR1 MNHEY, CDR2 SVGAGI. CDR3: CASSYASRDTPRANF. CDR3 nucleotides: TGTGCCAGCAGTTACGCATCCAGGGACACACCCCGAGCAAACTTC.

This clonotype was observed many times. The genes are TRBV6-1 and TRBJ1-5; D remains unclear. Trimming shortened V by 0 bases and J by 2 bases, and 11 bases separated the two germline ends. This CDR3 comprises 16 residues. The germline V gene encodes CDR1 MNHNS and CDR2 SASEGT. CDR3 sequence: CASSEAVGLGNQPQHF. CDR3 DNA sequence: TGTGCCAGCAGTGAAGCTGTGGGATTGGGCAATCAGCCCCAGCATTTT.

This clonotype was seen repeatedly, ten times or more. The chain combines TRBV6-1 with TRBJ1-2, with 9 bases aligning to TRBD1. Germline assignment: CDR1 MNHNS and CDR2 SASEGT. V was clipped by 8 bases and J by 6 bases; unmatched bases: 7. The CDR3 runs 13 residues. The CDR3, as DNA: TGTGCCAGCGTCGACAGGGGGAATAATGGCTACACCTTC. Translating gives CASVDRGNNGYTF.

This clonotype was picked up many times. This sequence joins TRBV7-3 and TRBJ2-3; 8 bases agree with TRBD2. CDR1 and CDR2 from the germline V gene are SGHTA and FQGTGA. This CDR3 contains 15 residues. With 5 bases clipped from V and 5 bases from J, the junction kept 9 bases outside the gene matches. CDR3: CASSKQAGAGDTQYF. CDR3 bases: TGTGCCAGCAGCAAACAAGCGGGGGCCGGAGATACGCAGTATTTT.

The chain joins TRBV29-1 to TRBJ2-7; TRBD1 aligns across 8 bases. CDR3 length: 13 amino acids. CDR1 and CDR2 from the germline V gene are SQVTM and ANQGSEA. The junction had 2 bases not matched to a gene; V was cut back by 4 bases and J by 0 bases. The CDR3 DNA follows: TGCAGCGTTGGGACAGGGAACTCCTACGAGCAGTACTTC. Translation gives CSVGTGNSYEQYF.

The chain uses TRBV5-1 and TRBJ2-7; D gene ambiguous. Germline V CDR1 and CDR2: SGHRS, YFSETQ. The length of the CDR3 is 14 residues. Between the trimmed V and J ends, which lost 3 bases and 5 bases, there was a span of 15 bases. The CDR3 nucleotides read TGCGCCAGCAGCTCGACGCTGTCAGGTGACGAGCAGTACTTC. Translation gives CASSSTLSGDEQYF.

The table lists this clonotype with many counts. The rearrangement uses TRBV6-2 or TRBV6-3 and TRBJ1-5; 7 nucleotides match TRBD1. Germline trimming cut 2 bases from V and 2 bases from J; bases unmatched to any gene: 15. This CDR3 contains 19 residues. In germline, CDR1 is MNHEY, CDR2 SVGEGT. The DNA of the CDR3 is TGTGCCAGCAGTTACCCCCCCACGACAGGGCGGAATGGCAATCAGCCCCAGCATTTT. It codes for CASSYPPTTGRNGNQPQHF.

Ten or more counts support this clonotype. The chain couples TRBV28 to TRBJ1-1, with D hard to call. The CDR3 contains 11 residues. Germline CDR1 MDHEN, CDR2 SYDVKM. The V gene lost 5 bases and the J gene lost 10 bases, with 11 bases spanning the gap. The CDR3 DNA reads TGTGCCAGCAGTACGGGAATAGGAGCTTTCTTT. The encoded protein is CASSTGIGAFF.

This clonotype was observed many times. V usage is TRBV29-1 and J usage is TRBJ2-2; D possibly corresponds to TRBD1 (5 bases). CDR1 and CDR2 from the germline V gene are SQVTM and ANQGSEA. Trimming left V 3 bases short and J 2 bases short, with 7 bases between. CDR3 length: 13 residues. CDR3 DNA: TGCAGCGTTGATCAGGGAAACACCGGGGAGCTGTTTTTT. As protein: CSVDQGNTGELFF.

The V call is TRBV2, the J call TRBJ2-5; D is ambiguous. This CDR3 comprises 13 residues. The V and J ends lost 6 bases and 1 base respectively, with 9 bases between them. Per the germline V gene, CDR1 is SNHLY and CDR2 is FYNNEI. CDR3 nucleotides: TGTGCCAGCAGCCTCGACTTCCAAGAGACCCAGTACTTC. Amino acid sequence: CASSLDFQETQYF.

This clonotype was observed at least ten times. The CDR3 region is CASRLFPGDKNIQYF. In DNA form, the CDR3 reads TGTGCCAGCAGGCTTTTCCCGGGGGACAAAAACATTCAGTACTTC. The rearrangement joins TRBV6-5 to TRBJ2-4; tentative D call: TRBD2 (6 bases). The CDR3 sequence is 15 residues long. V dropped 6 bases and J dropped 3 bases, with 15 bases sitting between them. The V gene's germline CDR1 is MNHEY and CDR2 SVGAGI.

The V and J genes are TRBV2 and TRBJ2-5; possible D gene TRBD1, 5 bases. This CDR3 comprises 13 residues. Germline V gene lookup returns CDR1 SNHLY and CDR2 FYNNEI. V was cut by 9 bases and J by 2 bases, with 13 bases left in between. CDR3 nucleotide sequence: TGTGCCAGTTCCGCAGGGATTCAAGAGACCCAGTACTTC. This translates into CASSAGIQETQYF.

This clonotype turned up a few times. The chain recombines TRBV6-1 with TRBJ1-6; D is uncertain. Germline V CDR1 and CDR2: MNHNS, SASEGT. The CDR3 contains 15 residues. V was shortened by 5 bases and J by 10 bases, with 18 bases between the two germline ends. DNA of the CDR3: TGTGCCAGCAGTCTCCTTGCCCTTTCGAGGTCACCCCTCCACTTT. Translation gives CASSLLALSRSPLHF.

Ten or more counts support this clonotype. The chain links TRBV4-1 to TRBJ1-2; 7 bases are shared with TRBD1. V lost 4 bases, J lost 3 bases, and 11 bases stayed unmatched. The CDR3 covers 16 residues. The germline V gene has CDR1 MGHRA and CDR2 YSYEKL. The CDR3 protein is CASSPSGQGGHYGYTF. As DNA, the CDR3 is TGCGCCAGCAGCCCCTCAGGCCAGGGGGGCCACTATGGCTACACCTTC.

This chain connects TRBV7-2 to TRBJ1-2, with a possible D match to TRBD1 (6 bases). CDR3 length: 13 residues. Germline loops: CDR1 SGHTA, CDR2 FQGNSA. The germline V and J ends were trimmed by 1 base and 5 bases, with 8 bases remaining between them. CDR3: CASSLEGGYGYTF. The CDR3 nucleotides are TGTGCCAGCAGCTTAGAAGGGGGATATGGCTACACCTTC.

The chain recombines TRBV12-3 or TRBV12-4 with TRBJ2-5; possibly TRBD1 for D (6 bases). The CDR3 spans 14 residues. Trimming stripped 7 bases from V and 5 bases from J, with 17 bases between. The CDR3 nucleotides read TGTGCCAGCACTCAACAGGGCCCCGGGGAGACCCAGTACTTC. Translated: CASTQQGPGETQYF.

This clonotype occurred many times. The gene calls are TRBV6-4 and TRBJ1-2, with D possibly TRBD1 on 6 matching bases. V lost 0 bases, J lost 8 bases, and 16 bases lay in between. This CDR3 has 15 residues. Germline loops: CDR1 MRHNA, CDR2 SNTAGT. The CDR3 spells CASSDSGARAGGYTF. CDR3 sequence (DNA): TGTGCCAGCAGTGACTCGGGGGCCAGGGCTGGAGGCTACACCTTC.

This clonotype was detected a few times. The chain couples TRBV18 to TRBJ1-1; D remains unclear. Germline V gene lookup returns CDR1 KGHSH and CDR2 LQKENI. The germline V and J ends were trimmed by 3 bases and 1 base, with 18 bases remaining between them. The CDR3 has 17 amino acids. CDR3 region: CASSPGERAGWNTEAFF. CDR3 nucleotide sequence: TGTGCCAGCTCACCTGGGGAAAGGGCAGGATGGAACACTGAAGCTTTCTTT.

Ten or more counts support this clonotype. This chain uses TRBV20-1 with TRBJ2-5, with 7 nucleotides matching TRBD1. V lost 4 bases to trimming and J lost 1 base; unmatched junction nucleotides: 6. The germline CDR1 and CDR2 sequences are DFQATT and SNEGSKA (reference sequence). The CDR3 runs to 14 residues. The CDR3: CSATTGTVQETQYF. DNA of the CDR3: TGCAGTGCTACCACCGGGACAGTCCAAGAGACCCAGTACTTC.

This clonotype has more than one count but fewer than ten. V usage is TRBV20-1 and J usage is TRBJ2-3; TRBD2 matches at 8 bases. The CDR3 is 16 amino acids. Unmatched junction bases numbered 11, after V lost 3 bases and J lost 3 bases. The germline CDR1 and CDR2 sequences are DFQATT and SNEGSKA (reference sequence). In nucleotides, the CDR3 is TGCAGTGCTAGTTCCCTCCGCGGGGGGTATACAGATACGCAGTATTTT. It translates to CSASSLRGGYTDTQYF.

This clonotype was seen many times. The chain combines TRBV9 with TRBJ2-1; possible D gene TRBD2, 5 bases. Germline lookup yields CDR1 SGDLS and CDR2 YYNGEE. CDR3 length equals 15 residues. Between the trimmed V and J ends, which lost 0 bases and 0 bases, there was a span of 7 bases. CDR3: CASSVDGVSYNEQFF. DNA for the CDR3: TGTGCCAGCAGCGTAGACGGGGTCTCCTACAATGAGCAGTTCTTC.